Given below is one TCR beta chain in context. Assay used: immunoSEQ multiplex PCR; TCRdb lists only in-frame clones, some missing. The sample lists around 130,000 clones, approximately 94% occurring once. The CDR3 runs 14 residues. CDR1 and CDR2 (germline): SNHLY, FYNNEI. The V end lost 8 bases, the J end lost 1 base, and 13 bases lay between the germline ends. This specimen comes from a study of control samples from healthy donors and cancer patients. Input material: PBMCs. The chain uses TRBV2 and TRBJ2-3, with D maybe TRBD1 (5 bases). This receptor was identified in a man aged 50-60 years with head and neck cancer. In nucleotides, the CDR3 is TGTGCCAGCCAGGGTGGCAGGGGCACAGATACGCAGTATTTT. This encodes CASQGGRGTDTQYF.